The 27 T cell receptor beta chains given below trace back to one sample, sequenced in a study of Graves' ophthalmopathy and Graves' hyperthyroidism. The TCR beta CDR3 regions underwent amplification from RNA transcripts. After a first-round RT-PCR with HTBI primers, a second-round multiplex PCR was run. TCRdb reprocessed the multiplex PCR reads via MiXCR and lists one record per CDR3 protein. This sample has roughly 600,000 distinct CDR3 sequences; under 40% occur once, and the top ten carry about 4%. Source material: peripheral blood or thyroid tissue (not recorded which). Receptors originate from an adult man with Graves' hyperthyroidism.

This clonotype showed up many times. J is TRBJ1-6 and V is TRBV5-1; TRBD1 aligns across 7 bases. From germline, CDR1 is SGHRS and CDR2 YFSETQ. V lost 0 bases to trimming and J lost 7 bases; unmatched junction nucleotides: 4. This CDR3 has 15 residues. The CDR3 spells CASSLGAGGNSPLHF. The CDR3 nucleotides read TGCGCCAGCAGCTTGGGGGCAGGGGGGAATTCACCCCTCCACTTT.

This clonotype was recorded many times. This chain connects TRBV12-3 or TRBV12-4 to TRBJ1-5; possibly TRBD1 for D (5 bases). There are 14 residues in the CDR3. Trimming cost V 6 bases and J 2 bases, with 11 bases left between them. In DNA form, the CDR3 reads TGTGCCAGCAGGAAACCGGGACGCAATCAGCCCCAGCATTTT. This gives the protein CASRKPGRNQPQHF.

This clonotype was counted only a few times. The junction departs from the called germline gene at one end, perhaps through a read error. This chain joins TRBV7-7 and TRBJ1-5; TRBD1 is a possible D gene (6 bases). Germline CDR1 is SSHAT and CDR2 is FNYEAQ (reference sequence). The CDR3 contains 11 residues. The CDR3 coding sequence is TGTGCTAGCAGCTTAGGACAGACCCAGCATTTT. It encodes CASSLGQTQHF.

The rearrangement uses TRBV10-3 and TRBJ2-1; the D gene is possibly TRBD2 (6 bases). Germline V gene data show CDR1 as ENHRY and CDR2 as SYGVKD. This CDR3 comprises 14 residues. The V end lost 5 bases, the J end lost 6 bases, and 14 bases lay between the germline ends. CDR3 protein: CAISLPTSFNEQFF. CDR3 in DNA: TGTGCCATCAGTCTCCCAACTAGCTTCAATGAGCAGTTCTTC.

The V and J genes are TRBV29-1 and TRBJ1-4; D unresolved. V was trimmed by 4 bases and J by 8 bases, leaving 8 bases between them. The CDR3 has 11 amino acids. From germline, CDR1 is SQVTM and CDR2 ANQGSEA. The CDR3 coding sequence is TGCAGCGTTGGGACTAGCGAAAAACTGTTTTTT. Amino acid sequence: CSVGTSEKLFF.

The gene calls are TRBV5-6 and TRBJ2-5, with TRBD1 identical over 8 bases. Trimming cost V 5 bases and J 1 base; bases outside gene matches: 4. The CDR3 loop spans 14 amino acids. CDR1 SGHDT and CDR2 YYEEEE come from the germline V gene. This CDR3 reads CASRADRVQETQYF. DNA for the CDR3: TGTGCCAGCAGGGCGGACAGGGTCCAAGAGACCCAGTACTTC.

There are a few counts of this clonotype. A clone one base away is much larger, so this may be a read error. The chain is built from TRBV12-3 or TRBV12-4 and TRBJ2-7; 10 nucleotides line up with TRBD1. The CDR3 is 13 amino acids. In nucleotides, the CDR3 is TGTGCCAGCAGTTGGACAGGGGGAAACGAGCAGTGCTTC. Protein: CASSWTGGNEQCF.

The chain combines TRBV20-1 with TRBJ1-2, with 10 bases that match TRBD1. Germline-derived CDR1 and CDR2 are DFQATT and SNEGSKA (reference sequence). The CDR3 has 15 amino acids. Trimming cost V 1 base and J 7 bases; bases outside gene matches: 9. The CDR3 bases are TGCAGTGCTAGAGGGAGGGACAGGGGAGAAGTTGGCTACACCTTC. This codes for CSARGRDRGEVGYTF.

With regard to this clonotype: The junction and the germline gene differ at one end; a read error may be behind it. In nucleotides, the CDR3 is TGCGCCAGCGGCCAAGATAGGCTCGACTATGGCTACACCTTC. Its translation: CASGQDRLDYGYTF. The chain couples TRBV4-1 to TRBJ1-2; D is unclear. This CDR3 spans 14 amino acids. Germline V gives CDR1 MGHRA, CDR2 YSYEKL.

This clonotype was seen ten or more times. The chain carries TRBV5-8 and TRBJ1-2, with D possibly TRBD1 on 5 matching bases. Germline V gives CDR1 SGHTS, CDR2 YDEGEE. V was cut by 3 bases and J by 6 bases, with 12 bases left in between. This CDR3 spans 13 amino acids. CDR3 sequence: CASSSAGWNGYTF. CDR3 nucleotide sequence: TGTGCCAGCAGCTCCGCAGGGTGGAATGGCTACACCTTC.

This clonotype has at least ten counts. The chain carries TRBV15 and TRBJ1-1; no definite D call. The CDR3 has 14 amino acids. Trimming left V 0 bases short and J 4 bases short, with 9 bases between. CDR1 and CDR2 from the germline V gene are LNHNV and YYDKDF (reference sequence). The CDR3 here is CATSRDRALTEAFF. In nucleotides, the CDR3 is TGTGCCACCAGCAGAGATCGCGCGCTCACTGAAGCTTTCTTT.

This clonotype was recorded at least ten times. The chain joins TRBV7-8 to TRBJ1-2; weak D call: TRBD1 (5 bases). Trimming took off 3 bases at V and 1 base at J, with 15 bases between the two ends. This CDR3 comprises 16 residues. CDR1 SGHVS and CDR2 FQNEAQ come from the germline V gene. CDR3 sequence (DNA): TGTGCCAGCAGCTTGAGGAGGGGATATAGTAACTATGGCTACACCTTC. Protein product: CASSLRRGYSNYGYTF.

In its sample, this clonotype was seen many times. V usage is TRBV2 and J usage is TRBJ1-5, with a tentative D call TRBD1 (6 bases). Trimming pared 2 bases from V and 8 bases from J, leaving 13 bases between. This CDR3 spans 14 amino acids. Germline assignment: CDR1 SNHLY and CDR2 FYNNEI. The CDR3 here is CASSERTGTEPQHF. The DNA of the CDR3 is TGTGCCAGCAGTGAAAGAACAGGGACGGAGCCCCAGCATTTT.

This clonotype was seen more than once but under ten times. The rearrangement joins TRBV6-5 to TRBJ2-3, with 11 bases that match TRBD2. V was clipped by 1 base and J by 3 bases; unmatched bases: 9. The germline gives CDR1 MNHEY, CDR2 SVGAGI. The CDR3 contains 18 residues. The CDR3 here is CASSYFPPTSGRTDTQYF. Written as DNA, the CDR3 is TGTGCCAGCAGTTACTTCCCCCCAACTAGCGGGAGAACAGATACGCAGTATTTT.

To note about this clonotype: At one end the junction does not follow the germline gene, possibly because of a read error. V gene TRBV6-5 combines with J gene TRBJ1-1; D remains ambiguous. The CDR3 loop spans 12 amino acids. The germline gives CDR1 MNHEY, CDR2 SVGAGI. The CDR3 spells CASTPLGTEAFF. Here the CDR3 DNA reads TGCGCCAGCACCCCGCTCGGCACTGAAGCTTTCTTT.

The rearrangement joins TRBV29-1 to TRBJ2-2; weak D call: TRBD1 (6 bases). V was pared by 3 bases and J by 4 bases, with 12 bases between. The CDR3 covers 14 residues. CDR1 and CDR2 from the germline V gene are SQVTM and ANQGSEA. The CDR3 nucleotides read TGCAGCGTTGACGGGGCAGGGGTCACCGGGGAGCTGTTTTTT. It yields the protein CSVDGAGVTGELFF.

This clonotype was detected many times. The rearrangement uses TRBV7-9 and TRBJ2-7; TRBD2 might be the D (5 bases). The CDR3 covers 17 residues. The germline V gene encodes CDR1 SEHNR and CDR2 FQNEAQ (reference sequence). Trimming took 1 base from V and 3 from J, leaving 19 bases between them. CDR3 loop: CASSLGGGSGRVYEQYF. CDR3 DNA sequence: TGTGCCAGCAGCTTAGGAGGCGGCAGCGGTCGTGTCTACGAGCAGTACTTC.

V gene TRBV9 combines with J gene TRBJ1-4; TRBD1 matches 7 bases. V dropped 7 bases and J dropped 5; count of bases not matched to a gene: 8. The germline V gene encodes CDR1 SGDLS and CDR2 YYNGEE. This CDR3 spans 14 amino acids. In DNA form, the CDR3 reads TGTGCCAGCGGACAAACAGGGGCCAATGAAAAACTGTTTTTT. It encodes CASGQTGANEKLFF. Full variable domain (missing parts from reference TRBV9 and TRBJ1-4): DSGVTQTPKHLITATGQRVTLRCSPRSGDLSVYWYQQSLDQGLQFLIQYYNGEERAKGNILERFSAQQFPDLHSELNLSSLELGDSALYFCASGQTGANEKLFFGSGTQLSVL.

Remarks on this clonotype: A read error is likely, as this CDR3 ends without the conserved phenylalanine or tryptophan. The limits of the CDR3 on the DNA are not certain, so only TCRdb's listed CDR3 is given. The chain uses TRBV20-1 and TRBJ1-4; the DNA was not compared with TRBD1, the D call given in the table. From germline, CDR1 is DFQATT and CDR2 SNEGSKA (reference sequence). The length of the CDR3 is 10 amino acids, counting both ends. The CDR3 here is CSARGVDSNY.

The V gene is TRBV7-2, the J gene TRBJ2-7; 9 bases map to TRBD1. The J call may be mistaken, given a closer DNA end match to TRBJ2-5. This CDR3 has 14 amino acids. In germline, CDR1 is SGHTA, CDR2 FQGNSA. The DNA for the CDR3 is TGTGCCAGCAGCTGGACAGGGGACCGGGAGACCCAGTACTTC. Translation: CASSWTGDRETQYF.

Note on this clonotype: A much larger clonotype is one base distant, so this may be a read error. This CDR3 is CSAPLRDPYSGNTIYF. The CDR3 region has the DNA TGCAGTGCTCCTCTCCGGGACCCCTACTCTGGAAACACCATATATTTT. This chain connects TRBV20-1 to TRBJ1-3; the D gene is possibly TRBD1 (5 bases). V lost 5 bases, J lost 0 bases, and 17 bases lay in between. This CDR3 is built from 16 residues. CDR1 DFQATT and CDR2 SNEGSKA come from the germline V gene (reference sequence).

This clonotype has ten or more counts. This chain uses TRBV6-2 or TRBV6-3 with TRBJ1-2; 8 bases are shared with TRBD1. Per germline, CDR1 MNHEY and CDR2 SVGEGT. The V gene end was trimmed by 6 bases and the J gene end by 6 bases; junction bases not matched to a gene: 6. This CDR3 region has 13 residues. The DNA for the CDR3 is TGTGCCAGCAGAACGGACAGGGCGGATGGCTACACCTTC. It codes for CASRTDRADGYTF.

The sample holds many counts of this clonotype. This chain uses TRBV7-2 with TRBJ1-1; D remains unclear. Germline V lookup: CDR1 SGHTA, CDR2 FQGNSA. V lost 7 bases to trimming and J lost 5 bases, with 11 bases between them. The CDR3 is made up of 12 amino acids. Here the CDR3 reads CASTKGGTEAFF. CDR3 sequence (DNA): TGTGCCAGCACCAAAGGAGGGACTGAAGCTTTCTTT. Variable domain in full (rest from reference TRBV7-2 and TRBJ1-1): GAGVSQSPSNKVTEKGKDVELRCDPISGHTALYWYRQSLGQGLEFLIYFQGNSAPDKSGLPSDRFSAERTGGSVSTLTIQRTQQEDSAVYLCASTKGGTEAFFGQGTRLTVV.

The rearrangement uses TRBV3-1 and TRBJ1-2, with D hard to call. Between the trimmed V and J ends, which lost 4 bases and 5 bases, there was a span of 11 bases. CDR1 and CDR2 from the germline V gene are LGHDT and YNNKEL (reference sequence). The CDR3 contains 13 residues. In DNA, the CDR3 is TGTGCCAGCAGCCCCCAGGTTAGGTATGGCTACACCTTC. This gives the protein CASSPQVRYGYTF.

V usage is TRBV5-1 and J usage is TRBJ2-2; TRBD2 matches at 9 bases. The junction had 5 bases not matched to a gene; V was cut back by 5 bases and J by 0 bases. The CDR3 loop spans 16 amino acids. In germline, CDR1 is SGHRS, CDR2 YFSETQ. The CDR3 coding sequence is TGCGCCAGCAGGCCGACTAGCGGCACGAACACCGGGGAGCTGTTTTTT. It is translated as CASRPTSGTNTGELFF.

There are many counts of this clonotype. The chain employs TRBV2 and TRBJ1-5; TRBD1 is a possible D gene (6 bases). The germline V and J ends were trimmed by 5 bases and 3 bases, with 14 bases remaining between them. The CDR3 has 15 amino acids. Germline lookup yields CDR1 SNHLY and CDR2 FYNNEI. CDR3 nucleotides: TGTGCCAGCAGTCGCGACAGGCGTGACAATCAGCCCCAGCATTTT. It encodes CASSRDRRDNQPQHF.

This clonotype was counted a few times. CDR3 nucleotide sequence: TGTGCCAGCTCACTTGTCCGGGACGGGTCCTACGAGCAGTACTTC. Protein product: CASSLVRDGSYEQYF. V gene TRBV7-9 combines with J gene TRBJ2-7, with D possibly being TRBD1 or TRBD2 (5 bases each). Germline V lookup: CDR1 SEHNR, CDR2 FQNEAQ (reference sequence). The CDR3 has 15 amino acids. V gave up 8 bases and J gave up 1 base, with 18 bases separating them. The whole variable domain, filled in from reference TRBV7-9 and TRBJ2-7, reads DTGVSQNPRHKITKRGQNVTFRCDPISEHNRLYWYRQTLGQGPEFLTYFQNEAQLEKSRLLSDRFSAERPKGSFSTLEIQRTEQGDSAMYLCASSLVRDGSYEQYFGPGTRLTVT.